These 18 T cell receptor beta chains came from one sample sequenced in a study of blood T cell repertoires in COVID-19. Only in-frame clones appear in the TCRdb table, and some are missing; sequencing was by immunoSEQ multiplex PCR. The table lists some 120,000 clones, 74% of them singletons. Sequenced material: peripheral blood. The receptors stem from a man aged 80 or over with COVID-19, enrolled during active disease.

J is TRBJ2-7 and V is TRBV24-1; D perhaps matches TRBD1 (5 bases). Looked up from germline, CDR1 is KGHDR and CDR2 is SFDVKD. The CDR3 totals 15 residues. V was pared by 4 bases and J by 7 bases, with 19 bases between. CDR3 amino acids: CATSEGEWSKGEQYF. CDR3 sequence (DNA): TGTGCCACCAGTGAAGGAGAATGGTCTAAGGGGGAGCAGTACTTC.

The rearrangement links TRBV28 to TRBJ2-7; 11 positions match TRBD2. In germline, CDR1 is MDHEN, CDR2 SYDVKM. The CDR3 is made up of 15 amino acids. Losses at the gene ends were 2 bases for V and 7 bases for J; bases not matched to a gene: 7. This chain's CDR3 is CASSLGGTSGREQYF. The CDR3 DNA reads TGTGCCAGCAGTTTAGGGGGGACTAGCGGACGGGAGCAGTACTTC.

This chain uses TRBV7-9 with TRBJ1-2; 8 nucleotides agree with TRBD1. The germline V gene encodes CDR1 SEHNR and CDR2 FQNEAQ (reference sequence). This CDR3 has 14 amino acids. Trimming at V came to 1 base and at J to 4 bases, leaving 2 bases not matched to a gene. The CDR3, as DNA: TGTGCCAGCAGCTTAGAAGGGACAGGCTATGGCTACACCTTC. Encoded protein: CASSLEGTGYGYTF.

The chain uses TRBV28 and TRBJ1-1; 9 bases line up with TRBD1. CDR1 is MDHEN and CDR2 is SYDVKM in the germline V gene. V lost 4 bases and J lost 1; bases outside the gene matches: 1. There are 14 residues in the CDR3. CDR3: CASSSTGGNTEAFF. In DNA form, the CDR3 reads TGTGCCAGCAGTTCGACAGGGGGGAACACTGAAGCTTTCTTT.

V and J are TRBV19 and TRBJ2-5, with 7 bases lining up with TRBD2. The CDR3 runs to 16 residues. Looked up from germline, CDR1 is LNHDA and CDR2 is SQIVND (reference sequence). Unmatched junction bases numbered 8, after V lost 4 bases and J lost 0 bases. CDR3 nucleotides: TGTGCCAGTAGTACTCCTCGACTAGCCGACCAAGAGACCCAGTACTTC. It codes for CASSTPRLADQETQYF.

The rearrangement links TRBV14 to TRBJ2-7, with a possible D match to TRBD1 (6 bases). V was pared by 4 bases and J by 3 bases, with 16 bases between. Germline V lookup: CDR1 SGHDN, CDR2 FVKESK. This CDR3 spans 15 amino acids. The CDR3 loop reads CASSRSGQGGYEQYF. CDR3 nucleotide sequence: TGTGCCAGCAGCCGGAGCGGCCAAGGGGGCTACGAGCAGTACTTC.

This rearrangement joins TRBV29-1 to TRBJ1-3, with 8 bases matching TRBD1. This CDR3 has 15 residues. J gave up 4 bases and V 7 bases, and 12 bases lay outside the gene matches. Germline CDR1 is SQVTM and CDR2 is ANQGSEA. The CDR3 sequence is CSGSSTGELGNTIYF. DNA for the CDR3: TGCAGCGGATCCTCGACAGGGGAACTAGGAAACACCATATATTTT.

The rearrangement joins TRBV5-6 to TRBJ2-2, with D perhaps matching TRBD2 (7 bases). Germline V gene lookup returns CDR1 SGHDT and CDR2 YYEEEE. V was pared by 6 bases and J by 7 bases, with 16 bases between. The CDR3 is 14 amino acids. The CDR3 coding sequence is TGTGCCAGCAACCGGGCGGGGGCTGGCGGGGAGCTGTTTTTT. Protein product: CASNRAGAGGELFF.

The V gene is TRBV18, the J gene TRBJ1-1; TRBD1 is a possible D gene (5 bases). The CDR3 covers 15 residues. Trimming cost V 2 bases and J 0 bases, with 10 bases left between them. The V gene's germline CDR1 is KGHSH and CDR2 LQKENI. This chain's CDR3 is CASSPVAGLNTEAFF. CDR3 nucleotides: TGTGCCAGCTCACCAGTGGCAGGGCTGAACACTGAAGCTTTCTTT.

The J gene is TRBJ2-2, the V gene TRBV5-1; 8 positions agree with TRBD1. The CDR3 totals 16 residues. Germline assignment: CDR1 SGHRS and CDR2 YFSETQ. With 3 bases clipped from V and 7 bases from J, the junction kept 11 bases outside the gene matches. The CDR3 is CASSWGQVTGRGELFF. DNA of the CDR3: TGCGCCAGCAGCTGGGGACAGGTGACGGGTCGCGGGGAGCTGTTTTTT.

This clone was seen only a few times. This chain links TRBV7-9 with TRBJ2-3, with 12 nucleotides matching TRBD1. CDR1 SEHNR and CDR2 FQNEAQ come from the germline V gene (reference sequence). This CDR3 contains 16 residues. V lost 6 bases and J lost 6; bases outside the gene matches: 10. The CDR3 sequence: CASSPTGTGGYDTQYF. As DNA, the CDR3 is TGTGCCAGCAGTCCCACAGGGACAGGGGGCTATGATACGCAGTATTTT.

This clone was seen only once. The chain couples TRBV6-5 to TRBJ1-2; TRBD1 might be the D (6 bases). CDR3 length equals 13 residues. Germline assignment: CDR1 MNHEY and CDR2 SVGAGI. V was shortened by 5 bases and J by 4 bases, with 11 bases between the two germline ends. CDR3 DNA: TGTGCCAGCAGTAGGGGACAACCCTATGGCTACACCTTC. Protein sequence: CASSRGQPYGYTF.

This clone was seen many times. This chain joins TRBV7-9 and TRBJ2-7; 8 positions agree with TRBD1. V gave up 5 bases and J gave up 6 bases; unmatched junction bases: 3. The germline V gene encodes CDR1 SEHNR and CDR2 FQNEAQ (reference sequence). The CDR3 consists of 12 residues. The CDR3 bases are TGTGCCAGCAGCCGACAGGGGCGCGAGCAGTACTTC. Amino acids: CASSRQGREQYF.

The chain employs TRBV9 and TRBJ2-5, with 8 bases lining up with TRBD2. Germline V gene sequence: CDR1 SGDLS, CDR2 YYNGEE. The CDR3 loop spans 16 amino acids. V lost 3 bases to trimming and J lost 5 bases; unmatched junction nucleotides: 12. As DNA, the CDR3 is TGTGCCAGCAGCGGAAGCTGGGCGGGAGGAGACGAGACCCAGTACTTC. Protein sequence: CASSGSWAGGDETQYF.

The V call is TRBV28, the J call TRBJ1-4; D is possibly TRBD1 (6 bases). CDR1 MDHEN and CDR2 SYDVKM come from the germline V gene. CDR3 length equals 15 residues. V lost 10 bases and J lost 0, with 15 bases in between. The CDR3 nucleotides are TGTGCCACCGGGGGGCAGATTGCAACTAATGAAAAACTGTTTTTT. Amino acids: CATGGQIATNEKLFF.

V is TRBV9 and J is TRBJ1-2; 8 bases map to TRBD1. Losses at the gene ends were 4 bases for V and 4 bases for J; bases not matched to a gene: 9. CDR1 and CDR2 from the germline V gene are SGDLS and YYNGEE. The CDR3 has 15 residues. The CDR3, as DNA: TGTGCCAGCAGCCAGACGGGACAGGCTATCTATGGCTACACCTTC. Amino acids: CASSQTGQAIYGYTF.

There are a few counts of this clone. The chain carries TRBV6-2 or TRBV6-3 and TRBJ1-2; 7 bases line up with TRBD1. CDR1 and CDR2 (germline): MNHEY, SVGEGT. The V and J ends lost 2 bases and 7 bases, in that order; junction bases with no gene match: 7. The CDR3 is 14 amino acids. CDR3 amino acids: CASSYVRQGGGYTF. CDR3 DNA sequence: TGTGCCAGCAGTTACGTCCGACAGGGTGGTGGCTACACCTTC.

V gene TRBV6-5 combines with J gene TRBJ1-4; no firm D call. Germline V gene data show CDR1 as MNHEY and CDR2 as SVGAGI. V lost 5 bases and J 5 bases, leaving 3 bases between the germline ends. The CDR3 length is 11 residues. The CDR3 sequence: CASSQNEKLFF. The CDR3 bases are TGTGCCAGCAGTCAAAATGAAAAACTGTTTTTT.